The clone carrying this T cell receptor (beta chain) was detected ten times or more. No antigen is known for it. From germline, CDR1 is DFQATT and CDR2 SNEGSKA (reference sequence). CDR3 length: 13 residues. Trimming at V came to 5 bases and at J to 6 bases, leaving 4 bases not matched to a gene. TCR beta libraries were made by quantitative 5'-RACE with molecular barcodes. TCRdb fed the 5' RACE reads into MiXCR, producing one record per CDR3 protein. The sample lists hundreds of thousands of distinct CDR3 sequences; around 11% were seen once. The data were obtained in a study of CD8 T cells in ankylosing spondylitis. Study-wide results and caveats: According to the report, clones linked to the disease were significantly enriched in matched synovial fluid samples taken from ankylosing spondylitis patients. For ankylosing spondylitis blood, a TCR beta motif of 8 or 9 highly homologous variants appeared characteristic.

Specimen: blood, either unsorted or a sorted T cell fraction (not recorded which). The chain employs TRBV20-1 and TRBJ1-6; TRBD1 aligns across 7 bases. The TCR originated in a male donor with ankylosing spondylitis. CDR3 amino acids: CSAGGTANSPLHF. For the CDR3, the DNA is TGCAGTGCTGGTGGGACAGCTAATTCACCCCTCCACTTT.